What follows are 13 T cell receptor beta chains derived from one specimen sequenced in a study of blood T cell repertoires in COVID-19. Assay used: immunoSEQ multiplex PCR; TCRdb lists only in-frame clones, some missing. The repertoire has a few hundred thousand clones, approximately 83% of them found once; the top ten carry more than 3%. Material for sequencing was PBMCs or T cells enriched from blood (not recorded which). The receptor source for this set is a man aged 50 to 60 who had recovered from COVID-19.

This clone was seen more than once but under ten times. The chain combines TRBV11-2 with TRBJ2-5; 7 positions match TRBD2. This CDR3 is built from 13 residues. Per germline, CDR1 SGHAT and CDR2 FQNNGV. The J segment lost 7 bases and the V segment lost 3 bases, leaving 5 bases of the junction unmatched. The chain's CDR3 is CASSLGGSGTQYF. CDR3 bases: TGTGCCAGCAGCTTGGGCGGGAGCGGGACCCAGTACTTC. The full variable domain, rest sourced from reference TRBV11-2 and TRBJ2-5, is EAGVAQSPRYKIIEKRQSVAFWCNPISGHATLYWYQQILGQGPKLLIQFQNNGVVDDSQLPKDRFSAERLKGVDSTLKIQPAKLEDSAVYLCASSLGGSGTQYFGPGTRLLVL.

The chain employs TRBV5-1 and TRBJ2-3; D ambiguous. Germline V CDR1 and CDR2: SGHRS, YFSETQ. The CDR3 spans 12 residues. V was pared by 4 bases and J by 4 bases, with 7 bases between. CDR3 protein: CASSPRSDTQYF. In DNA, the CDR3 is TGCGCCAGCAGCCCCCGGTCAGATACGCAGTATTTT.

V is TRBV6-4 and J is TRBJ2-7; D is unresolved. The CDR3 runs to 12 residues. V lost 8 bases and J 5 bases, leaving 13 bases between the germline ends. The germline gives CDR1 MRHNA, CDR2 SNTAGT. In nucleotides, the CDR3 is TGTGCCAGCCCGAAGAACGGTCACGAGCAGTACTTC. Its translation: CASPKNGHEQYF.

V and J are TRBV10-2 and TRBJ2-5, with 11 nucleotides matching TRBD2. The CDR3 has 18 amino acids. CDR1 is WSHSY, CDR2 SAAADI, per germline. Germline trimming cut 0 bases from V and 2 bases from J; bases unmatched to any gene: 8. The CDR3 reads CASSESNGLAGGQETQYF. The CDR3 DNA sequence: TGCGCCAGCAGTGAGTCTAACGGGCTAGCGGGGGGACAAGAGACCCAGTACTTC.

The genes are TRBV23-1 and TRBJ1-5; D possibly corresponds to TRBD1 (5 bases). TRBV23-1 is classed as an ORF, of uncertain function. This CDR3 region has 14 residues. The ends were cut back, 4 bases at V and 2 bases at J, with 9 bases in the middle. The CDR3 region is CASSRGVGNQPQHF. The CDR3 DNA sequence: TGCGCCAGCAGTCGGGGGGTTGGCAATCAGCCCCAGCATTTT.

The rearrangement joins TRBV4-1 to TRBJ1-2; D is unresolved. Germline assignment: CDR1 MGHRA and CDR2 YSYEKL. The CDR3 sequence is 11 residues long. Trimming removed 8 bases at V and 4 bases at J, with 8 bases between. CDR3 protein: CASAGFYGYTF. The CDR3, as DNA: TGCGCCAGCGCGGGGTTCTATGGCTACACCTTC.

This chain links TRBV9 with TRBJ1-2, with D tentatively TRBD1 (5 bases). V was shortened by 4 bases and J by 1 base, with 8 bases between the two germline ends. The CDR3 covers 13 residues. The germline V gene encodes CDR1 SGDLS and CDR2 YYNGEE. CDR3 in amino acids: CASSLRGNYGYTF. The CDR3 DNA is TGTGCCAGCAGCCTTAGGGGTAACTATGGCTACACCTTC.

V usage is TRBV29-1 and J usage is TRBJ1-2; D may be TRBD1 (5 bases). The ends were cut back, 0 bases at V and 11 bases at J, with 13 bases in the middle. This CDR3 contains 12 residues. CDR1 is SQVTM, CDR2 ANQGSEA, per germline. CDR3 amino acids: CSVEDGPGGYTF. The CDR3 DNA sequence: TGCAGCGTTGAAGACGGGCCGGGGGGTTACACCTTC. Combining the CDR3 with reference TRBV29-1 and TRBJ1-2 gives the whole variable domain SAVISQKPSRDICQRGTSLTIQCQVDSQVTMMFWYRQQPGQSLTLIATANQGSEATYESGFVIDKFPISRPNLTFSTLTVSNMSPEDSSIYLCSVEDGPGGYTFGSGTRLTVV.

CDR3 in amino acids: CASSGGLPRTEAFF. The CDR3 DNA follows: TGTGCCAGCAGCGGGGGCCTCCCGAGGACTGAAGCTTTCTTT. V usage is TRBV9 and J usage is TRBJ1-1; TRBD1 is a possible D gene (5 bases). The V gene lost 3 bases and the J gene lost 5 bases, with 14 bases spanning the gap. The germline V gene has CDR1 SGDLS and CDR2 YYNGEE. This CDR3 is built from 14 residues. Variable domain in full (rest from reference TRBV9 and TRBJ1-1): DSGVTQTPKHLITATGQRVTLRCSPRSGDLSVYWYQQSLDQGLQFLIQYYNGEERAKGNILERFSAQQFPDLHSELNLSSLELGDSALYFCASSGGLPRTEAFFGQGTRLTVV.

This rearrangement joins TRBV2 to TRBJ1-1; D might be TRBD1 (5 bases). The germline V and J ends were trimmed by 4 bases and 1 base, with 10 bases remaining between them. Germline V gene sequence: CDR1 SNHLY, CDR2 FYNNEI. The length of the CDR3 is 14 residues. The CDR3 region is CASSAGTGNTEAFF. As DNA, the CDR3 is TGTGCCAGCAGTGCCGGGACTGGGAACACTGAAGCTTTCTTT.

In DNA, the CDR3 is TGTGCCAGCAGCCAAGCGACACGACAGGGCTATGGCTACACCTTC. Translated, it gives CASSQATRQGYGYTF. This rearrangement joins TRBV4-2 to TRBJ1-2; 7 bases map to TRBD1. The CDR3 runs 15 residues. In germline, CDR1 is LGHNA, CDR2 YNFKEQ. The ends lost 1 base at V and 4 bases at J; junction bases unmatched: 6.

The V call is TRBV3-1 (or the pseudogene TRBV3-2), the J call TRBJ1-2; D unresolved. Trimming left V 4 bases short and J 0 bases short, with 3 bases between. The CDR3 has 12 amino acids. Germline V CDR1 and CDR2: LGHDT, YNNKEL (reference sequence). The CDR3 DNA is TGTGCCAGCAGCCCGTCTAACTATGGCTACACCTTC. The encoded protein is CASSPSNYGYTF.

The CDR3 loop is CASSDPRRQGTYEQYF. The DNA for the CDR3 is TGTGCCAGCAGTGACCCGAGGAGACAGGGGACCTACGAGCAGTACTTC. The chain joins TRBV25-1 to TRBJ2-7; TRBD1 agrees at 8 bases. Per germline, CDR1 MGHDK and CDR2 SYGVNS. J was trimmed by 2 bases and V by 3 bases; bases with no gene match: 9. There are 16 residues in the CDR3.